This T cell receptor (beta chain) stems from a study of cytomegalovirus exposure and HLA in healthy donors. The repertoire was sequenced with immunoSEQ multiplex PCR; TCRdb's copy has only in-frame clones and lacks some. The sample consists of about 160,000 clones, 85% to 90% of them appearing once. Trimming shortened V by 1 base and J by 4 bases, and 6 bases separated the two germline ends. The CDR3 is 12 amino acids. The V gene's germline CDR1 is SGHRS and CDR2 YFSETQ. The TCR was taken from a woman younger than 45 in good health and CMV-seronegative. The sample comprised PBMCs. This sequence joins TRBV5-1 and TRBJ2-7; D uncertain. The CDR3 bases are TGCGCCAGCAGCTTGTCGGCTTACGAGCAGTACTTC. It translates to CASSLSAYEQYF.